The T cell receptor (beta chain) described here comes from a study of tissue T cells after allogeneic stem cell transplantation. In the case of this clone: Gene names are mouse gene names. The CDR3 end lies 1 residue beyond the end of the read and is filled in from the germline J gene.

TCRdb's table, derived via immunoSEQ multiplex PCR, lists solely in-frame clones and lacks some. The table lists about 10,000 clones, roughly two fifths of them singletons. Time point defined: mouse harvest day 7 after allogeneic transplant. Mouse grafts combined 10^7 T-cell-depleted bone marrow cells with 10^6 splenic CD5+ T cells. The germline V gene encodes CDR1 LGHNA and CDR2 YNLKQL (reference sequence). The CDR3 length is 16 residues. V dropped 4 bases and J dropped 0 bases, with 10 bases sitting between them. The rearrangement links TRBV5 to TRBJ1-6; D is undetermined. TRBJ1-6 is designated an ORF whose function remains uncertain. This TCR derives from a female BALB/c mouse given C57BL/6 T cells with graft-versus-host disease after an allogeneic hematopoietic cell transplant. Sequenced: skin. The chain's CDR3 is CASSPDTPSYNSPLYF. The sequenced part of the CDR3 DNA is TGTGCCAGCAGCCCCGACACTCCTTCCTATAATTCGCCCCTCTAC.